This TCR beta chain was observed in a study of blood T cell repertoires in COVID-19. Whole-study context: COVID-19 samples, acute and convalescent, were from the United States, Italy and Spain. The analysed material was cDNA or gDNA that came from T cells, B-cell-depleted T cells, or PBMCs.

Method: immunoSEQ multiplex PCR; TCRdb's copy keeps in-frame clones and lacks some. Altogether roughly 230,000 clones are present, roughly 85% being singletons, with the ten largest covering about 6.9%. Looked up from germline, CDR1 is MDHEN and CDR2 is SYDVKM. V was trimmed by 7 bases and J by 9 bases, leaving 25 bases between them. The length of the CDR3 is 16 residues. Participant-reported clinical history was the basis for cohort assignment. A PCR-confirmed or clinician-diagnosed COVID-19 case had contacted exposed participants within 2 weeks of entry. Material for sequencing was PBMCs or T cells enriched from blood (not recorded which). This TCR was recovered from a woman aged 45-60 years who had been exposed to COVID-19. The chain joins TRBV28 to TRBJ1-3; D uncertain. The CDR3 DNA follows: TGTGCCAGCAACATCCTCAGGTCGCAGTTACTGGGCACCATATATTTT. Amino acid sequence: CASNILRSQLLGTIYF.